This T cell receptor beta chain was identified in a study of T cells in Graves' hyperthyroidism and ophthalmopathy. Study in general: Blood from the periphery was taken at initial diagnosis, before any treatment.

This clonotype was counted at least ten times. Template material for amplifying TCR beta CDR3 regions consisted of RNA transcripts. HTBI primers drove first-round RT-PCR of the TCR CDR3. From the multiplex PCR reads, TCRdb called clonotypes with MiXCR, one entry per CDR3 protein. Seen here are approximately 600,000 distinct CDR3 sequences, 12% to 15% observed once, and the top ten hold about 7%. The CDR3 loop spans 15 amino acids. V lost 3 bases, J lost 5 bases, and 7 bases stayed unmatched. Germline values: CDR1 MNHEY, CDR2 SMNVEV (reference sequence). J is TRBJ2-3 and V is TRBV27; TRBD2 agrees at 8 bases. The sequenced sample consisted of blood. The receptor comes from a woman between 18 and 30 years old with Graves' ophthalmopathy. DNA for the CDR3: TGTGCCAGCAGTTTGAGCGGGAGAGCGGTAGATACGCAGTATTTT. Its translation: CASSLSGRAVDTQYF.